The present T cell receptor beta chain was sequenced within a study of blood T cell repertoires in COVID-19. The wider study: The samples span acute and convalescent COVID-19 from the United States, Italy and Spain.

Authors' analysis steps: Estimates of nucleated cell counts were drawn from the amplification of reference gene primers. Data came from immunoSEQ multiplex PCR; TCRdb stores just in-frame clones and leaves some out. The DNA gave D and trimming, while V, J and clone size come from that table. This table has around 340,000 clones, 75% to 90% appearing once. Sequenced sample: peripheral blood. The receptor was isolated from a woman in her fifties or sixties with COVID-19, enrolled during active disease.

The CDR3 loop is CASSAQGNYGYTF. The CDR3 DNA reads as TGTGCCAGCAGCGCGCAGGGGAACTATGGCTACACCTTC. The V gene is TRBV11-3, the J gene TRBJ1-2; perhaps TRBD1 as D (6 bases). CDR1 and CDR2 from the germline V gene are SGHNT and YENEEA. Trimming took off 5 bases at V and 2 bases at J, with 9 bases between the two ends. This CDR3 spans 13 amino acids. Variable domain in full (rest from reference TRBV11-3 and TRBJ1-2): EAGVVQSPRYKIIEKKQPVAFWCNPISGHNTLYWYLQNLGQGPELLIRYENEEAVDDSQLPKDRFSAERLKGVDSTLKIQPAELGDSAVYLCASSAQGNYGYTFGSGTRLTVV.